These 18 T cell receptor beta chains came from one sample sequenced in a study of T cell responses to AZD1222 COVID-19 vaccine. Libraries were prepared by immunoSEQ multiplex PCR; TCRdb keeps only in-frame clonotypes and omits some of them. The repertoire holds about 140,000 clones, with 75% to 95% as singletons. Here the sequenced sample was peripheral blood, taken on day 0 of AZD1222 vaccination. These TCRs come from an adult in good health.

This clone has just one count. The genes are TRBV7-6 and TRBJ2-1, with 8 bases lining up with TRBD2. J lost 2 bases, V lost 1 base, and 4 bases had no gene match. Germline values: CDR1 SGHVS, CDR2 FNYEAQ. The CDR3 extends over 16 amino acids. The CDR3, as DNA: TGTGCCAGCAGCTTAGTTGGGCGGGGGGCCTACAATGAGCAGTTCTTC. Amino acids: CASSLVGRGAYNEQFF.

The chain combines TRBV9 with TRBJ2-1; 9 bases line up with TRBD2. CDR1 and CDR2 from the germline V gene are SGDLS and YYNGEE. The CDR3 is 16 residues long. With V trimmed by 4 bases and J by 4 bases, 9 bases remained unmatched. For the CDR3, the DNA is TGTGCCAGCAGCTCAGGGGAACTAGCGGGTTACAATGAGCAGTTCTTC. Amino acids: CASSSGELAGYNEQFF.

The genes are TRBV5-4 and TRBJ1-1, with 8 bases identical to TRBD1. The junction had 7 bases not matched to a gene; V was cut back by 5 bases and J by 1 base. CDR1 is SGHNT, CDR2 YYREEE, per germline (reference sequence). The CDR3 runs 15 residues. The CDR3 nucleotides read TGTGCCAGCAGGGAGCGACAGGGGACGAACACTGAAGCTTTCTTT. Translation gives CASRERQGTNTEAFF.

The rearrangement uses TRBV18 and TRBJ2-5; D gene uncertain. CDR1 is KGHSH, CDR2 LQKENI, per germline. The CDR3 covers 14 residues. Trimming removed 2 bases from V and 1 base from J, with 8 bases in between. CDR3 amino acids: CASSPGISQETQYF. The CDR3 nucleotides read TGTGCCAGCTCACCAGGGATCAGCCAAGAGACCCAGTACTTC.

The chain carries TRBV6-6 and TRBJ1-4; unclear D gene. The germline V and J ends were trimmed by 5 bases and 8 bases, with 6 bases remaining between them. The CDR3 sequence is 11 residues long. Germline CDR1 reads MNHNY; CDR2 reads SVGAGI (reference sequence). CDR3 sequence reads: CASSATEKLFF. The CDR3 DNA follows: TGTGCCAGCAGTGCCACCGAAAAACTGTTTTTT.

The chain has TRBV7-9 and TRBJ1-1; D may be TRBD1 (5 bases). The V gene lost 2 bases and the J gene lost 1 base, with 11 bases spanning the gap. Germline-derived CDR1 and CDR2 are SEHNR and FQNEAQ (reference sequence). The CDR3 extends over 15 amino acids. CDR3 DNA sequence: TGTGCCAGCAGCTTACGGGAGGGGCGGAACACTGAAGCTTTCTTT. This sequence encodes CASSLREGRNTEAFF.

Here the CDR3 DNA reads TGTGCCAGCAGTTCTAGCTCCCAGAGCTCCTACAATGAGCAGTTCTTC. It specifies CASSSSSQSSYNEQFF. The rearrangement links TRBV6-5 to TRBJ2-1; D is perhaps TRBD2 (5 bases). Germline V gene data show CDR1 as MNHEY and CDR2 as SVGAGI. The germline V and J ends were trimmed by 4 bases and 0 bases, with 13 bases remaining between them. The CDR3 sequence is 16 residues long.

V gene TRBV11-3 combines with J gene TRBJ1-6; maybe TRBD1 (5 bases). V lost 5 bases and J 7 bases, leaving 15 bases between the germline ends. The CDR3 contains 15 residues. Germline lookup yields CDR1 SGHNT and CDR2 YENEEA. The CDR3 sequence is CASSATGTANSPLHF. The CDR3 DNA is TGTGCCAGCAGCGCAACCGGGACGGCGAATTCACCCCTCCACTTT.

The chain employs TRBV6-5 and TRBJ2-7; 8 bases match TRBD2. Germline values: CDR1 MNHEY, CDR2 SVGAGI. V gave up 2 bases and J gave up 6 bases; unmatched junction bases: 9. The CDR3 spans 15 residues. CDR3 in DNA: TGTGCCAGCAGTTACCGGAGCGGGGGAGGCGGCGAGCAGTACTTC. Residues: CASSYRSGGGGEQYF.

This rearrangement joins TRBV5-4 to TRBJ2-1; 10 nucleotides match TRBD2. The CDR3 spans 16 residues. Germline CDR1 SGHNT, CDR2 YYREEE (reference sequence). Trimming cost V 4 bases and J 4 bases; bases outside gene matches: 8. The CDR3 nucleotides are TGTGCCAGCAGCCCCCAGCGGGGGGGACAGTACAATGAGCAGTTCTTC. The encoded protein is CASSPQRGGQYNEQFF.

The V and J genes are TRBV28 and TRBJ1-2; D is perhaps TRBD1 (5 bases). The ends were cut back, 1 base at V and 6 bases at J, with 9 bases in the middle. Germline V CDR1 and CDR2: MDHEN, SYDVKM. The CDR3 contains 13 residues. The DNA for the CDR3 is TGTGCCAGCAGTTTATCCCCAGGGCATGGCTACACCTTC. This codes for CASSLSPGHGYTF.

V gene TRBV7-9 combines with J gene TRBJ2-3; perhaps TRBD2 as D (6 bases). Germline V gives CDR1 SEHNR, CDR2 FQNEAQ (reference sequence). V was shortened by 3 bases and J by 4 bases, with 11 bases between the two germline ends. The CDR3 has 14 amino acids. The CDR3 DNA reads TGTGCCAGCAGCTTGACCGGAGGGGCAGATACGCAGTATTTT. Translating it yields CASSLTGGADTQYF.

The chain couples TRBV10-1 to TRBJ1-2, with a weak D call TRBD1 (6 bases). CDR3 size: 13 residues. Trimming cost V 5 bases and J 8 bases, with 15 bases left between them. Per germline, CDR1 WNHNN and CDR2 SYGVQD (reference sequence). The chain's CDR3 is CASSFTSGAGYTF. The CDR3, as DNA: TGCGCCAGCAGTTTTACCTCGGGGGCAGGCTACACCTTC.

This clone was seen only once. The chain is built from TRBV28 and TRBJ1-2; no clear D gene. The germline CDR1 and CDR2 sequences are MDHEN and SYDVKM. This CDR3 is 12 amino acids long. Deletions cut 2 bases from V and 4 bases from J, with 5 bases between. The CDR3 is CASSLIPYGYTF. DNA of the CDR3: TGTGCCAGCAGTTTAATCCCCTATGGCTACACCTTC.

The rearrangement links TRBV9 to TRBJ2-3; 9 positions agree with TRBD2. The CDR3 runs to 14 residues. Germline V gene sequence: CDR1 SGDLS, CDR2 YYNGEE. Losses at the gene ends were 4 bases for V and 3 bases for J; bases not matched to a gene: 3. DNA for the CDR3: TGTGCCAGCAGCTCAGGACTAGCGACAGATACGCAGTATTTT. Translated: CASSSGLATDTQYF.

The chain uses TRBV2 and TRBJ2-7; D not resolved. V was clipped by 3 bases and J by 4 bases, with 4 bases between them. This CDR3 has 11 residues. Germline V gene sequence: CDR1 SNHLY, CDR2 FYNNEI. The CDR3: CASSEGYEQYF. The CDR3 coding sequence is TGTGCCAGCAGTGAGGGTTACGAGCAGTACTTC.

The V gene is TRBV6-5, the J gene TRBJ1-6; D gene ambiguous. Germline V lookup: CDR1 MNHEY, CDR2 SVGAGI. The CDR3 extends over 15 amino acids. Trimming pared 6 bases from V and 13 bases from J, leaving 22 bases between. This CDR3 is CASRPPGSALSPLHF. Here the CDR3 DNA reads TGTGCCAGCAGGCCACCCGGGTCAGCCCTGTCGCCCCTCCACTTT.

The chain employs TRBV11-3 and TRBJ2-7; TRBD1 is a possible D gene (6 bases). Trimming took 5 bases from V and 0 from J, leaving 11 bases between them. The CDR3 covers 14 residues. The germline gives CDR1 SGHNT, CDR2 YENEEA. In DNA, the CDR3 is TGTGCCAGCAGCCCCGGACAGCTCTCCTACGAGCAGTACTTC. It translates to CASSPGQLSYEQYF.